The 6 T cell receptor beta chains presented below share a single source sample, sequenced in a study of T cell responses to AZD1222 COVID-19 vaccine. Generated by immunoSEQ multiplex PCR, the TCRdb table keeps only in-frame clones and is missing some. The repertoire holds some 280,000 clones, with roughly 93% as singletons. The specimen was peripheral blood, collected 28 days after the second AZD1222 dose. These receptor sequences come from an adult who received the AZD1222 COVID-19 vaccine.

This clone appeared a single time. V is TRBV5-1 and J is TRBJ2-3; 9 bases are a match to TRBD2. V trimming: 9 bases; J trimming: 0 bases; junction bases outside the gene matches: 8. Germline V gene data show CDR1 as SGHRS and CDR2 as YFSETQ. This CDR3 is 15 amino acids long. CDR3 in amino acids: CATTAGTSSTDTQYF. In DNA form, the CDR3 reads TGCGCCACCACGGCGGGGACTAGCAGCACAGATACGCAGTATTTT.

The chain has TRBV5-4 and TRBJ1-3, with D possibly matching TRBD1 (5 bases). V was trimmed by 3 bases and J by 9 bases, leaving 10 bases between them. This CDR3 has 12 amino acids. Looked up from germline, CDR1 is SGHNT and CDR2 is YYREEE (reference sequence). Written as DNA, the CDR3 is TGTGCCAGCAGCTACCTTGGGGGCACCATATATTTT. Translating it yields CASSYLGGTIYF.

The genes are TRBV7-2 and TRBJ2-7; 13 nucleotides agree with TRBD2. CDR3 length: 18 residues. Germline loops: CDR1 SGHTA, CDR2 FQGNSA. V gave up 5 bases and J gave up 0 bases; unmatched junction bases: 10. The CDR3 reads CASSPSPTSGGPSYEQYF. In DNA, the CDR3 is TGTGCCAGCAGCCCGAGTCCGACTAGCGGGGGGCCCTCCTACGAGCAGTACTTC.

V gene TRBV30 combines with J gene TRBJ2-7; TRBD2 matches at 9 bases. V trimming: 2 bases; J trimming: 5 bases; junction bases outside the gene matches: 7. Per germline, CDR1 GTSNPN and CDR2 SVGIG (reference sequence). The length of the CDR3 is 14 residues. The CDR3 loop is CAWSPGTSWHEQYF. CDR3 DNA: TGTGCCTGGAGTCCGGGGACTAGCTGGCACGAGCAGTACTTC.

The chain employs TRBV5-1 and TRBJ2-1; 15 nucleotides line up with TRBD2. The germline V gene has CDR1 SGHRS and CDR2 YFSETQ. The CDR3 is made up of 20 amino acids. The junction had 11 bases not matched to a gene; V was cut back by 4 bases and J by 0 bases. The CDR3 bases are TGCGCCAGCAGCACAGGGACTAGCGGGGGGTTGATTAGCTCCTACAATGAGCAGTTCTTC. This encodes CASSTGTSGGLISSYNEQFF.

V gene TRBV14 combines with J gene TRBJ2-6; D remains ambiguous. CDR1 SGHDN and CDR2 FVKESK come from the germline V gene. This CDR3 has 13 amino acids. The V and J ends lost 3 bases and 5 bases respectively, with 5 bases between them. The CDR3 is CASSQARANVLTF. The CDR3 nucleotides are TGTGCCAGCAGCCAGGCTCGGGCCAACGTCCTGACTTTC.